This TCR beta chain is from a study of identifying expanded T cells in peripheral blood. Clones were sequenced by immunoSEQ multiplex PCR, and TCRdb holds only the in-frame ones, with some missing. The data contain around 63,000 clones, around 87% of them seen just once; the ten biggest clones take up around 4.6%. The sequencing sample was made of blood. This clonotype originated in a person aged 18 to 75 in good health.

The DNA of the CDR3 is TGTGCCAGCAGTTACTCACAGGCTAGAGCGGACACTGAAGCTTTCTTT. This translates into CASSYSQARADTEAFF. The V and J genes are TRBV6-6 and TRBJ1-1, with a tentative D call TRBD1 (5 bases). The V end lost 0 bases, the J end lost 3 bases, and 14 bases lay between the germline ends. This CDR3 is built from 16 residues. The germline gives CDR1 MNHNY, CDR2 SVGAGI (reference sequence).